This TCR beta chain derives from a study of cytomegalovirus exposure and HLA in healthy donors. Vbeta (60) and Jbeta (13) primers were used in the PCR. The repertoire was sequenced with immunoSEQ multiplex PCR; TCRdb's copy has only in-frame clones and lacks some. The data show about 160,000 clones, roughly 80% seen once. The CDR3 is made up of 21 amino acids. The genes are TRBV12-1 and TRBJ1-5. TRBV12-1 is an annotated pseudogene. Sequencing input: PBMCs. This receptor was obtained from a girl between 2 and 10 years old in good health and CMV-seropositive. CDR3: CASSSPVTKSPQRDGNQPQHF. The CDR3 region has the DNA TGTGCCAGCAGCTCACCTGTAACCAAGTCACCTCAGCGGGACGGAAATCAGCCCCAGCATTTT.